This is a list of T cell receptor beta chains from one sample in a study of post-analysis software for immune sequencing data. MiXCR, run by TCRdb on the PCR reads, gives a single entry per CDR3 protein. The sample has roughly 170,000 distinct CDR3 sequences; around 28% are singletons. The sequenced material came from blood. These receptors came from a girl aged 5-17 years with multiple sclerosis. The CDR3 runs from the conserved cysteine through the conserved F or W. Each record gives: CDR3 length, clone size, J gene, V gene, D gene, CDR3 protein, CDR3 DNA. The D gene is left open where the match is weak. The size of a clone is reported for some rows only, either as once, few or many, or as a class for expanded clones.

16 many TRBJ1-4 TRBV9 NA CASSVRATEENEKLFF TGTGCCAGCAGCGTAAGGGCCACCGAAGAAAATGAAAAACTGTTTTTT
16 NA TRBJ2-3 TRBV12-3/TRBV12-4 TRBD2 CASSAPAGGKADTQYF TGTGCCAGCAGTGCCCCAGCGGGAGGGAAAGCAGATACGCAGTATTTT
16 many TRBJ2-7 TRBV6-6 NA CASREVVREVSYEQYF TGTGCCAGCAGGGAGGTCGTGCGGGAAGTCTCCTACGAGCAGTACTTC
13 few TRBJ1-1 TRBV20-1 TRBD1 CSADAPGGTEAFF TGCAGTGCTGACGCCCCAGGGGGCACTGAAGCTTTCTTT
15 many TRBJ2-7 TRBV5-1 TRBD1 CATRQGPGTFYEQYF TGCGCCACGAGACAGGGGCCGGGCACCTTCTACGAGCAGTACTTC
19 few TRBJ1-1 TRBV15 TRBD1 CATSRERQGPFPWNTEAFF TGTGCCACCAGCAGAGAAAGACAGGGGCCATTTCCCTGGAACACTGAAGCTTTCTTT
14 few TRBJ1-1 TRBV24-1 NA CATSDSGWGTEAFF TGTGCCACCAGTGATTCTGGGTGGGGCACTGAAGCTTTCTTT
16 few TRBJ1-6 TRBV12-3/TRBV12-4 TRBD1 CASSRDRGPRNSPLHF TGTGCCAGCAGCCGGGACAGGGGCCCCCGGAATTCACCCCTCCACTTT
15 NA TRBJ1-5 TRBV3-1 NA CASSQGSYSNQPQHF TGTGCCAGCAGCCAAGGCAGCTATAGCAATCAGCCCCAGCATTTT
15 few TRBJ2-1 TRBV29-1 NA CSVEGARLAYNEQFF TGCAGCGTTGAAGGGGCCCGGCTGGCCTACAATGAGCAGTTCTTC
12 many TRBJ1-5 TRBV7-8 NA CASSIIGQPQHF TGTGCCAGCAGCATCATCGGTCAGCCCCAGCATTTT
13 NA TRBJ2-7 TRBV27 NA CASGPGGDCEQYF TGTGCCAGCGGCCCAGGGGGGGACTGCGAGCAGTACTTC
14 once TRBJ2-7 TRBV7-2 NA CASSLTVRSYEQYF TGTGCCAGCAGCTTAACTGTCCGTTCCTACGAGCAGTACTTC
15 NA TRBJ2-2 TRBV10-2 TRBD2 CASSKGLAGTGELFF TGCGCCAGCAGTAAGGGGCTAGCGGGAACGGGGGAGCTGTTTTTT
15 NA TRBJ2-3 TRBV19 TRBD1 CASSGTGVRTDTQYF TGTGCCAGCTCCGGGACAGGGGTCAGGACAGATACGCAGTATTTT
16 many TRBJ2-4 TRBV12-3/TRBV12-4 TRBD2 CASSLGLAGGHVNQYF TGTGCCAGCAGTCTGGGACTAGCGGGAGGGCATGTGAATCAGTACTTC
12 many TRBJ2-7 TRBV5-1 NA CASSLLGLEQYF TGCGCCAGCAGCTTGTTGGGTTTAGAGCAGTACTTC
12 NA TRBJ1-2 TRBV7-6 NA CASSSLQGGYTF TGTGCCAGCAGTTCTCTACAAGGGGGCTACACCTTC
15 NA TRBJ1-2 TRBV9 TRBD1 CASSYSRQGGNDYTF TGTGCCAGCAGCTACTCCAGACAGGGAGGAAATGACTACACCTTC
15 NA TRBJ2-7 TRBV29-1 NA CSVEDWSGLLYEQYF TGCAGCGTTGAAGATTGGTCAGGGTTGTTATACGAGCAGTACTTC
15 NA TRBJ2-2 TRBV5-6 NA CASSLTGANTGELFF TGTGCCAGCAGCCTTACTGGGGCAAACACCGGGGAGCTGTTTTTT
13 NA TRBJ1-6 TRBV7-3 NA CASSFGVEAPLHF TGTGCCAGCAGCTTCGGGGTAGAGGCGCCCCTCCACTTT
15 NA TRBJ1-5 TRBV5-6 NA CASSFGSKGNQPQHF TGTGCCAGCAGCTTCGGGTCCAAAGGCAATCAGCCCCAGCATTTT
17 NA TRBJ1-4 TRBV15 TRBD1 CATSSWTPGQQNEKRFF TGTGCCACCAGCAGCTGGACCCCGGGACAGCAAAATGAAAAACGGTTTTTT
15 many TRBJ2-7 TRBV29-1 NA CSVELPGSNHYEQYF TGCAGCGTTGAACTCCCCGGGAGTAACCACTACGAGCAGTACTTC
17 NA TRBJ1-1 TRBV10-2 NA CASSESPPGPRNTEAFF TGCGCCAGCAGTGAGTCGCCCCCGGGCCCACGCAACACTGAAGCTTTCTTT
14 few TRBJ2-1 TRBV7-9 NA CASSNRDSNNEQFF TGTGCCAGCAGCAACCGGGACTCGAACAATGAGCAGTTCTTC
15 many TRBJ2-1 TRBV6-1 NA CASSEPGPSYNEQFF TGTGCCAGCAGTGAACCAGGCCCGTCCTACAATGAGCAGTTCTTC
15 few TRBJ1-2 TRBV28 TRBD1 CASSSPGTGAYGYTF TGTGCCAGCAGTTCGCCCGGGACAGGCGCCTATGGCTACACCTTC
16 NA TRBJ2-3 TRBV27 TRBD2 CAGSSSLAGGPDTQYF TGTGCCGGCAGTTCGAGTCTAGCGGGAGGGCCAGATACGCAGTATTTT
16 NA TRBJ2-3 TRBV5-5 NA CASSSLQGFNTDTQYF TGTGCCAGCAGTTCATTGCAAGGGTTCAACACAGATACGCAGTATTTT
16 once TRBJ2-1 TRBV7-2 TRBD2 CASSLVGGSGNNEQFF TGTGCCAGCAGCTTAGTTGGCGGGAGCGGGAACAATGAGCAGTTCTTC
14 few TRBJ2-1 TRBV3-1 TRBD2 CASSHPLGGTSTFF TGTGCCAGCAGCCATCCCCTCGGCGGGACTAGCACGTTCTTC
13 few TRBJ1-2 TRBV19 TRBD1 CASRTGETYGYTF TGTGCCAGTCGGACAGGGGAGACGTATGGCTACACCTTC
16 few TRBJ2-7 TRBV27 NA CASSLLAAESSYEQYF TGTGCCAGCAGTTTATTAGCCGCGGAAAGCTCCTACGAGCAGTACTTC
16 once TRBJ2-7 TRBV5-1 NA CASVQGLADYSYEQYF TGCGCCAGCGTCCAGGGGTTAGCGGACTACTCCTACGAGCAGTACTTC
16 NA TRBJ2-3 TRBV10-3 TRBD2 CAISGTSGNVPDTQYF TGTGCCATCAGCGGGACTAGCGGGAACGTGCCAGATACGCAGTATTTT
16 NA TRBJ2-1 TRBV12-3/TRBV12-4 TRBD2 CASSSPGTSGRYEQFF TGTGCCAGCAGTTCCCCCGGGACTAGCGGGAGGTATGAGCAGTTCTTC
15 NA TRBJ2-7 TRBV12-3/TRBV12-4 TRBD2 CASSPAGTSGYEQYF TGTGCCAGCAGTCCAGCCGGGACTAGCGGTTACGAGCAGTACTTC
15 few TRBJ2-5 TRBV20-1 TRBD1 CSGRGQLWETKEQYF TGCAGTGGACGGGGACAGCTGTGGGAGACTAAAGAGCAGTACTTC
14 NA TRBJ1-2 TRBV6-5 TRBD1 CASRRQQGNYGYTF TGTGCCAGCAGACGCCAACAGGGGAACTATGGCTACACCTTC
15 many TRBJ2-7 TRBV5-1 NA CASSLPGGPTYEQYF TGCGCCAGCAGCCTCCCGGGCGGGCCTACCTACGAGCAGTACTTC
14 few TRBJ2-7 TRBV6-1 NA CASSGLTSLYEQYF TGTGCCAGCAGTGGATTAACTAGCCTTTACGAGCAGTACTTC
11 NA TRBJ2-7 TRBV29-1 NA CSASGNYEQYF TGCAGCGCCTCGGGCAACTACGAGCAGTACTTC
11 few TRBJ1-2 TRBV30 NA CAWSRGNGYTF TGTGCCTGGAGTCGGGGGAACGGCTACACCTTC
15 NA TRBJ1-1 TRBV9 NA CASSAPKQGNTEAFF TGTGCCAGCAGCGCCCCAAAGCAGGGGAACACTGAAGCTTTCTTT
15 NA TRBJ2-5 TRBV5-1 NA CASSPGWRDQEAQYF TGCGCCAGCAGCCCCGGGTGGAGGGATCAAGAGGCCCAGTACTTC
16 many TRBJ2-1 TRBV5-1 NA CASRSIAESLYNEQFF TGCGCCAGCCGGTCAATAGCGGAGTCCCTTTACAATGAGCAGTTCTTC
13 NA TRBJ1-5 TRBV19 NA CATGGGHDQPQHF TGTGCCACCGGGGGGGGCCACGATCAGCCCCAGCATTTT
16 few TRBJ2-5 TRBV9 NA CASSVGTLVLQETQYF TGTGCCAGCAGCGTCGGGACTCTGGTCCTTCAAGAGACCCAGTACTTC
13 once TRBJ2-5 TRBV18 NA CASSPNQQETQYF TGTGCCAGCTCACCGAATCAGCAAGAGACCCAGTACTTC